The 11 T cell receptor beta chains given below trace back to one sample, sequenced in a study of preoperative IRX-2 immunotherapy in early breast cancer. The assay was immunoSEQ multiplex PCR, and TCRdb's table has in-frame clones only and misses some. The table shows roughly 14,000 clones, with approximately 91% occurring only once. Treatment described: preoperative locoregional IRX-2 cytokine immunotherapy. The biological material was taken from a patient treated with IRX-2 immunotherapy. Source of these receptors: a human donor with breast cancer.

V usage is TRBV13 and J usage is TRBJ1-2, with 8 nucleotides matching TRBD1. The CDR3 sequence is 15 residues long. Germline V CDR1 and CDR2: PRHDT, FYEKMQ (reference sequence). With 6 bases clipped from V and 5 bases from J, the junction kept 11 bases outside the gene matches. CDR3 protein: CASSPSTGGWYGYTF. As DNA, the CDR3 is TGTGCCAGCAGTCCCAGCACAGGGGGGTGGTATGGCTACACCTTC.

The rearrangement uses TRBV29-1 and TRBJ1-2; TRBD1 might be the D (5 bases). V lost 3 bases to trimming and J lost 4 bases, with 15 bases between them. The CDR3 runs to 14 residues. CDR1 SQVTM and CDR2 ANQGSEA come from the germline V gene. The CDR3 nucleotides read TGCAGCGTTGAGGGTGCAGGGTTACTCTATGGCTACACCTTC. It translates to CSVEGAGLLYGYTF.

The chain joins TRBV6-1 to TRBJ1-5; D may be TRBD1 (5 bases). V was cut by 6 bases and J by 7 bases, with 13 bases left in between. Germline-derived CDR1 and CDR2 are MNHNS and SASEGT. The CDR3 runs to 13 residues. Here the CDR3 reads CASRGEGRQPQHF. Here the CDR3 DNA reads TGTGCCAGCAGGGGGGAAGGGCGGCAGCCCCAGCATTTT.

The chain has TRBV10-3 and TRBJ1-1; perhaps TRBD1 as D (5 bases). Germline CDR1 and CDR2: ENHRY and SYGVKD. Trimming took 2 bases from V and 1 from J, leaving 8 bases between them. The CDR3 totals 14 residues. Here the CDR3 reads CAISEGGGNTEAFF. In nucleotides, the CDR3 is TGTGCCATCAGTGAGGGCGGGGGGAACACTGAAGCTTTCTTT.

CDR3 DNA: TGTGCCAGCAGCGCTCAGGGGGCAGGCAATCAGCCCCAGCATTTT. Translated, it gives CASSAQGAGNQPQHF. The chain recombines TRBV9 with TRBJ1-5; 8 bases are a match to TRBD1. The germline V gene encodes CDR1 SGDLS and CDR2 YYNGEE. This CDR3 comprises 15 residues. Trimming removed 3 bases from V and 2 bases from J; junction bases left unmatched: 4.

The V gene is TRBV20-1, the J gene TRBJ2-5; D ambiguous. V was pared by 2 bases and J by 4 bases, with 5 bases between. The CDR3 loop spans 11 amino acids. CDR1 is DFQATT, CDR2 SNEGSKA, per germline (reference sequence). This CDR3 reads CSARLLETQYF. For the CDR3, the DNA is TGCAGTGCTAGACTCTTAGAGACCCAGTACTTC.

The chain recombines TRBV15 with TRBJ1-1; 8 nucleotides line up with TRBD1. The V gene end was trimmed by 1 base and the J gene end by 5 bases; junction bases not matched to a gene: 9. The CDR3 runs to 16 residues. Germline CDR1 reads LNHNV; CDR2 reads YYDKDF (reference sequence). CDR3 bases: TGTGCCACCAGCAGAGTACCATCAACAGGGGGAACTGAAGCTTTCTTT. Translated: CATSRVPSTGGTEAFF.

This sequence joins TRBV2 and TRBJ2-7; unclear D gene. Trimming shortened V by 6 bases and J by 13 bases, and 22 bases separated the two germline ends. This CDR3 is built from 13 residues. Per the germline V gene, CDR1 is SNHLY and CDR2 is FYNNEI. The CDR3 sequence is CASSPSRADPEYF. The CDR3 nucleotides read TGTGCCAGCAGCCCGAGCCGGGCCGATCCCGAATACTTC.

The genes are TRBV10-1 and TRBJ2-1, with TRBD2 as a possible D gene (6 bases). From germline, CDR1 is WNHNN and CDR2 SYGVQD (reference sequence). With 7 bases removed from V and 6 bases from J, the gap between germline ends came to 13 bases. This CDR3 has 13 amino acids. The DNA for the CDR3 is TGCGCCAGCAATAGACTAGTCGGCAATGAGCAGTTCTTC. This translates into CASNRLVGNEQFF.

This clone is a singleton in its sample. The chain carries TRBV7-2 and TRBJ2-3; TRBD2 aligns across 11 bases. The V gene's germline CDR1 is SGHTA and CDR2 FQGNSA. CDR3 length equals 17 residues. V was clipped by 5 bases and J by 0 bases; unmatched bases: 7. The DNA for the CDR3 is TGTGCCAGCAGCCTCCGGACTAGCGGGTCTAGCACAGATACGCAGTATTTT. As protein: CASSLRTSGSSTDTQYF.

In the case of this clone: One junction end disagrees with the germline gene, perhaps due to a read error. The rearrangement links TRBV7-9 to TRBJ2-5; D perhaps matches TRBD2 (5 bases). Germline CDR1 and CDR2: SEHNR and FQNEAQ (reference sequence). The CDR3 contains 15 residues. In nucleotides, the CDR3 is TGCGCCAGCAGCCCAGAAGCTAGCCCCCGGGAGACCCAGTACTTC. Translating gives CASSPEASPRETQYF.